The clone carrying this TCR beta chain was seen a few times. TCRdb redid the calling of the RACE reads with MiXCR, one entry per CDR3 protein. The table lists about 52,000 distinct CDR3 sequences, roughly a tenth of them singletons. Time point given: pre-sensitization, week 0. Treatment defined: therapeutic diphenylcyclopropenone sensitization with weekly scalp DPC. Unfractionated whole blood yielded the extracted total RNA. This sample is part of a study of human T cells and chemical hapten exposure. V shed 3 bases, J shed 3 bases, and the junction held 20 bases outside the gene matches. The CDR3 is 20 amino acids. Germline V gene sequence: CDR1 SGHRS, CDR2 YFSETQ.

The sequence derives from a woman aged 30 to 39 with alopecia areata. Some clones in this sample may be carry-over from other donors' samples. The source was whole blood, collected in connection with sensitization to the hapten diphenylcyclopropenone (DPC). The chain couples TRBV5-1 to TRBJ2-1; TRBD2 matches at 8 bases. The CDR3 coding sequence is TGCGCCAGCAGCTCGAGATTGGACGCTAAACCGGGGGGGGTCTACAATGAGCAGTTCTTC. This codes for CASSSRLDAKPGGVYNEQFF.